This T cell receptor (beta chain) originates from a study of OX40 agonist ivuxolimab in advanced cancers. Study-level information: Patients receiving dose escalation had hepatocellular carcinoma, melanoma, renal cell or head and neck cancer. Among those enrolled, mean age was around 55 years (range 23 to 79) and 75% to 90% were male. Study-wide findings and caveats: The study observed clonal expansion of CD4+ and CD8+ blood T cells by week 6 at 0.1 to 3.0 mg/kg.

The CDR3 has 15 amino acids. Deletions cut 4 bases from V and 7 bases from J, with 18 bases between. From germline, CDR1 is SGDLS and CDR2 YYNGEE. Method: immunoSEQ multiplex PCR; TCRdb's copy keeps in-frame clones and lacks some. In the table there are around 68,000 clones, 91% of which are singletons. For this clone: Its antigen is undetermined.

It was autoimmune disease history or systemic immunosuppression that excluded patients. This TCR derives from an adult with an advanced solid tumor such as melanoma, head and neck, liver or kidney cancer. This specimen was CD4+ or CD8+ T cells sorted from blood, taken in a trial of the OX40 agonist ivuxolimab. The chain employs TRBV9 and TRBJ1-5; D call uncertain. In DNA, the CDR3 is TGTGCCAGCAGCCCCCATTCCTCGGTTGGCCAGCCCCAGCATTTT. Translating it yields CASSPHSSVGQPQHF.